This passage covers 26 T cell receptor beta chains from one sample sequenced in a study of blood T cell repertoires in COVID-19. Assay: immunoSEQ multiplex PCR; the TCRdb copy retains only in-frame clones and omits some. The table includes more than 65,000 clones, around nine tenths detected once. The sequenced sample was peripheral blood. The receptors derive from a man aged 55 to 70 with acute or convalescent COVID-19.

This clone occurred a few times. The chain couples TRBV11-3 to TRBJ1-1; D possibly corresponds to TRBD1 (6 bases). Trimming took off 0 bases at V and 5 bases at J, with 10 bases between the two ends. This CDR3 region has 14 residues. Germline CDR1 is SGHNT and CDR2 is YENEEA. CDR3 residues: CASSLEQGGTEAFF. CDR3 sequence (DNA): TGTGCCAGCAGCTTAGAACAGGGAGGGACTGAAGCTTTCTTT.

The V call is TRBV10-3, the J call TRBJ1-5; the D gene is possibly TRBD1 (5 bases). The V end was cut by 7 bases, the J end by 0 bases, with 7 bases between. Germline V CDR1 and CDR2: ENHRY, SYGVKD. This CDR3 is built from 13 residues. The CDR3 loop is CAIKGDSNQPQHF. CDR3 coding DNA: TGTGCCATCAAAGGGGATAGCAATCAGCCCCAGCATTTT.

J is TRBJ1-2 and V is TRBV6-5; 8 positions match TRBD1. The germline V gene encodes CDR1 MNHEY and CDR2 SVGAGI. This CDR3 is 14 amino acids long. Unmatched junction bases numbered 4, after V lost 2 bases and J lost 5 bases. The CDR3 reads CASSYGGQGYGYTF. The CDR3 DNA is TGTGCCAGCAGTTACGGAGGACAGGGATATGGCTACACCTTC.

CDR3 sequence (DNA): TGCAGCGTTGAAGATCTAAACAGGGCGGAGACCCAGTACTTC. Protein sequence: CSVEDLNRAETQYF. The chain couples TRBV29-1 to TRBJ2-5, with D possibly TRBD1 on 6 matching bases. The V end was cut by 0 bases, the J end by 5 bases, with 13 bases between. Germline V gene lookup returns CDR1 SQVTM and CDR2 ANQGSEA. CDR3 size: 14 residues.

The DNA of the CDR3 is TGCGCCAGCCGAACCGGACAGGGGGAAACTGAAGCTTTCTTT. Protein sequence: CASRTGQGETEAFF. The rearrangement links TRBV5-1 to TRBJ1-1; 10 bases fit TRBD1. Germline lookup yields CDR1 SGHRS and CDR2 YFSETQ. Trimming cost V 7 bases and J 5 bases; bases outside gene matches: 8. The CDR3 is 14 amino acids.

Notes on this clone: Germline and junction disagree at one end, which may indicate a read error. The rearrangement links TRBV2 to TRBJ2-7, with 9 bases aligning to TRBD2. The CDR3 loop spans 17 amino acids. CDR1 is SNHLY and CDR2 is FYNNEI in the germline V gene. This CDR3 reads CARSEDGAGGSSYEQYF. The CDR3 nucleotides read TGTGCCCGCAGTGAGGACGGGGCGGGGGGGAGCTCCTACGAGCAGTACTTC.

The chain carries TRBV7-2 and TRBJ2-7; 11 bases map to TRBD2. CDR1 SGHTA and CDR2 FQGNSA come from the germline V gene. V shed 5 bases and J 5 bases; nucleotides not matched to a gene: 5. CDR3 length: 14 residues. The CDR3 here is CASSPGLAAHEQYF. CDR3 coding DNA: TGTGCCAGCAGCCCGGGACTAGCGGCCCACGAGCAGTACTTC.

This clone was detected only once. The chain employs TRBV7-2 and TRBJ2-5, with 15 bases that match TRBD2. The J segment lost 6 bases and the V segment lost 4 bases, leaving 9 bases of the junction unmatched. Germline-derived CDR1 and CDR2 are SGHTA and FQGNSA. This CDR3 is 17 amino acids long. The CDR3 DNA sequence: TGTGCCAGCAGCTGGACTAGCGGGGGGGGATCCAACCAGACCCAGTACTTC. As protein: CASSWTSGGGSNQTQYF.

The chain links TRBV5-1 to TRBJ2-2, with TRBD2 identical over 9 bases. The CDR3 totals 17 residues. The junction had 4 bases not matched to a gene; V was cut back by 0 bases and J by 1 base. Germline assignment: CDR1 SGHRS and CDR2 YFSETQ. DNA for the CDR3: TGCGCCAGCAGCTTGGACGGCGGGGGGGTGAACACCGGGGAGCTGTTTTTT. As protein: CASSLDGGGVNTGELFF.

The V gene is TRBV19, the J gene TRBJ2-7; D might be TRBD1 (5 bases). From germline, CDR1 is LNHDA and CDR2 SQIVND (reference sequence). This CDR3 is 13 amino acids long. V lost 8 bases and J lost 2, with 13 bases in between. The CDR3 DNA sequence: TGTGCCAGTGGGTCGGAAGGGGCCTACGAGCAGTACTTC. Its translation: CASGSEGAYEQYF.

The genes are TRBV25-1 and TRBJ1-1; D might be TRBD1 (6 bases). The CDR3 has 14 residues. Looked up from germline, CDR1 is MGHDK and CDR2 is SYGVNS. V was cut by 8 bases and J by 1 base, with 14 bases left in between. CDR3 loop: CASLTRGGNTEAFF. In DNA, the CDR3 is TGTGCCAGCTTGACGAGGGGGGGGAACACTGAAGCTTTCTTT.

This chain uses TRBV5-1 with TRBJ2-7; TRBD1 agrees at 7 bases. Germline loops: CDR1 SGHRS, CDR2 YFSETQ. CDR3 length: 15 amino acids. The junction had 3 bases not matched to a gene; V was cut back by 0 bases and J by 0 bases. The chain's CDR3 is CASSLGDRDSYEQYF. The DNA of the CDR3 is TGCGCCAGCAGCTTGGGGGACAGAGACTCCTACGAGCAGTACTTC.

This chain uses TRBV18 with TRBJ1-2; 7 positions agree with TRBD1. Germline CDR1 KGHSH, CDR2 LQKENI. After removal of 4 bases from V and 4 bases from J, the junction contained 6 bases not matched to a gene. The CDR3 spans 14 residues. The DNA of the CDR3 is TGTGCCAGCTCACTCACAGACAGGGCCTATGGCTACACCTTC. Its translation is CASSLTDRAYGYTF.

The chain links TRBV6-2 or TRBV6-3 to TRBJ2-5; TRBD1 matches at 10 bases. This CDR3 spans 15 amino acids. Germline V gene sequence: CDR1 MNHEY, CDR2 SVGEGT. The junction had 3 bases not matched to a gene; V was cut back by 2 bases and J by 3 bases. CDR3 sequence reads: CASSYLDRGEETQYF. DNA of the CDR3: TGTGCCAGCAGTTACCTGGACAGGGGGGAAGAGACCCAGTACTTC.

The chain joins TRBV2 to TRBJ2-6; no definite D call. This CDR3 contains 14 residues. V shed 6 bases and J shed 5 bases, with 11 bases lying between them. Germline loops: CDR1 SNHLY, CDR2 FYNNEI. The CDR3 nucleotides read TGTGCCAGCAGCTTATCTCTCTGGGCCAACGTCCTGACTTTC. This codes for CASSLSLWANVLTF.

The V and J genes are TRBV7-8 and TRBJ2-7, with a possible D match to TRBD1 (6 bases). The V gene's germline CDR1 is SGHVS and CDR2 FQNEAQ. With 1 base removed from V and 6 bases from J, the gap between germline ends came to 10 bases. This CDR3 is built from 13 residues. The CDR3: CASSLGRGGEQYF. CDR3 nucleotides: TGTGCCAGCAGCTTAGGCAGGGGCGGCGAGCAGTACTTC.

In nucleotides, the CDR3 is TGTGCCAGCAGCCCTTCCTTCCGGACACCTGACTATGGCTACACCTTC. As protein: CASSPSFRTPDYGYTF. The chain joins TRBV11-2 to TRBJ1-2; possible D gene TRBD1, 5 bases. Germline CDR1 SGHAT, CDR2 FQNNGV. Trimming took off 5 bases at V and 3 bases at J, with 19 bases between the two ends. The length of the CDR3 is 16 residues.

The V gene is TRBV7-2, the J gene TRBJ1-3, with no clear D. Germline loops: CDR1 SGHTA, CDR2 FQGNSA. V lost 5 bases and J lost 0, with 14 bases in between. The CDR3 length is 16 residues. The CDR3 coding sequence is TGTGCCAGCAGCCCATTATCGAGGAGCTCTGGAAACACCATATATTTT. It translates to CASSPLSRSSGNTIYF.

CDR3 bases: TGTGCCAGCAGCCAAAAGTTCAGAGACCTCGGGGACACTGAAGCTTTCTTT. The encoded protein is CASSQKFRDLGDTEAFF. This chain uses TRBV14 with TRBJ1-1; D gene uncertain. The CDR3 has 17 residues. CDR1 is SGHDN and CDR2 is FVKESK in the germline V gene. Trimming removed 2 bases at V and 3 bases at J, with 19 bases between.

V gene TRBV28 combines with J gene TRBJ1-1; 9 bases align to TRBD1. V gave up 7 bases and J gave up 6 bases; unmatched junction bases: 9. The germline CDR1 and CDR2 sequences are MDHEN and SYDVKM. The CDR3 is 14 amino acids. Written as DNA, the CDR3 is TGTGCCAGCAATATACAGGGGGCTCCTTCTGAAGCTTTCTTT. It yields the protein CASNIQGAPSEAFF.

This sequence joins TRBV30 and TRBJ2-6; D is ambiguous. Trimming stripped 3 bases from V and 0 bases from J, with 9 bases between. The CDR3 has 15 residues. Germline V gene data show CDR1 as GTSNPN and CDR2 as SVGIG (reference sequence). The chain's CDR3 is CAWSPLRSGANVLTF. DNA of the CDR3: TGTGCCTGGAGCCCCCTCCGCTCTGGGGCCAACGTCCTGACTTTC.

The chain joins TRBV7-8 to TRBJ2-3; 7 bases align to TRBD1. The CDR3 sequence is 17 residues long. Germline V CDR1 and CDR2: SGHVS, FQNEAQ. Trimming at V came to 4 bases and at J to 0 bases, leaving 10 bases not matched to a gene. The CDR3 region has the DNA TGTGCCAGCAGCTCACCGCTGGGACAGTCAAGCACAGATACGCAGTATTTT. Protein product: CASSSPLGQSSTDTQYF.

In this sample, this clone turned up a few times. This chain uses TRBV24-1 with TRBJ2-1; D is possibly TRBD2 (7 bases). The CDR3 spans 16 residues. V was clipped by 0 bases and J by 6 bases, with 14 bases between them. Per the germline V gene, CDR1 is KGHDR and CDR2 is SFDVKD. Written as DNA, the CDR3 is TGTGCCACCAGTGATTTGGGGGAGGGGGAGGGCAATGAGCAGTTCTTC. As protein: CATSDLGEGEGNEQFF.

The V call is TRBV3-1 (or the pseudogene TRBV3-2), the J call TRBJ1-1, with D unclear. Trimming removed 4 bases at V and 5 bases at J, with 20 bases between. CDR1 is LGHDT and CDR2 is YNNKEL in the germline V gene (reference sequence). The CDR3 runs to 16 residues. The CDR3 protein is CASSPPARGALTEAFF. The CDR3 DNA follows: TGTGCCAGCAGCCCCCCCGCCCGGGGTGCTCTAACTGAAGCTTTCTTT.

The rearrangement joins TRBV29-1 to TRBJ2-7; a possible D gene is TRBD2 (6 bases). This CDR3 contains 11 residues. Germline CDR1 is SQVTM and CDR2 is ANQGSEA. Trimming removed 7 bases from V and 4 bases from J, with 11 bases in between. The CDR3 loop is CSGEDGYEQYF. The CDR3 DNA sequence: TGCAGCGGGGAGGACGGTTACGAGCAGTACTTC.

The chain carries TRBV28 and TRBJ2-2; TRBD1 agrees at 7 bases. The ends lost 5 bases at V and 1 base at J; junction bases unmatched: 10. The CDR3 covers 17 residues. Germline loops: CDR1 MDHEN, CDR2 SYDVKM. The CDR3 spells CASSGAPGQENTGELFF. The CDR3 DNA sequence: TGTGCCAGCAGTGGAGCCCCCGGACAGGAGAACACCGGGGAGCTGTTTTTT.